The present T cell receptor beta chain was sequenced within a study of blood T cell repertoires in COVID-19. Across the whole study: Sites in the United States, Italy and Spain provided acute and convalescent COVID-19 samples. PBMCs, B-cell-depleted T cells, or T cells were the source of the cDNA or gDNA that made up the material.

V lost 4 bases and J lost 4; bases outside the gene matches: 11. The CDR3 consists of 16 residues. CDR1 is SGHDT and CDR2 is YYEEEE in the germline V gene. Per the authors' pipeline: Amplification of reference gene primers was used by the study to estimate nucleated cell counts. The table came from immunoSEQ multiplex PCR; TCRdb's copy has only in-frame clones and leaves some out. The V and J calls and clone size were taken over from that table, and D and trimming were inferred from the DNA. Of 20,000 to 25,000 clones in the sample, approximately 91% are singletons; the top ten hold roughly 10%. Sample: peripheral blood. The source of this sequence is a human donor in a cohort sampled during active COVID-19. The donor label of this sample is uncertain. The chain couples TRBV5-6 to TRBJ1-2; 9 positions match TRBD1. The CDR3 sequence: CASSPPSGTGSYGYTF. The CDR3 nucleotides are TGTGCCAGCAGCCCTCCGAGCGGGACAGGGAGCTATGGCTACACCTTC.